This T cell receptor beta chain was captured in a study of a mutant IDH1 vaccine in newly diagnosed glioma (dated by TCRdb to about 2021). Study-level background: Across visits V03 through V10, patients got a total of eight vaccinations, given in weeks 1, 3, 5, 7, 11, 15, 19 and 23. Vaccination started 4-6 weeks after radiotherapy alone, or was given together with temozolomide cycles in the groups whose treatment included chemotherapy. The approximately 30 treated patients were roughly 62% male and about 38% female, with a mean age of approximately 40 years. Prior to enrollment, standard therapy consisting of radiotherapy alone, temozolomide alone, or radiochemotherapy with temozolomide had been administered to patients, with the combination being received by most patients. Peripheral blood samples were drawn at six visits, namely V03 (baseline), V05, V07, V10, V12 and V13. For exploratory analyses, longitudinal TCRB deep sequencing was carried out in about two dozen treated patients wherever samples were available.

Study-wide conclusions, independent of this receptor: PBMC samples for TCRB deep sequencing were selected based on availability. Across multiple MHC alleles, vaccine-induced immune responses were seen in approximately 93% of patients. Changes in the top peripheral T cell clonotypes picked up by TCRB sequencing did not appear to be linked to pseudoprogression. The authors stated that sample limitations prevented analyses of patient blood samples from being reproduced.

On this clone: Its antigen is not yet known. Base quality data are lacking; no much larger clone is found one base away.

The library was prepared using the immunoSEQ multiplex PCR assay. Rearranged TCR beta chain sequences were amplified using the hsTCRB Kit according to the manufacturer's protocol. An Illumina MiSeq was used to sequence the TCRB libraries. As for the original processing: The kit vendor's proprietary platform handled demultiplexing, trimming and gene mapping. TCRdb stores this immuneACCESS table with in-frame sequences only. Part of the clones is absent; in the studies checked, under half of the shortfall reflects unresolved V genes, and no reason is known for the rest. V and J calls and clone size follow that table, whereas D and trimming were derived from the DNA. For this sample the table gives tens of thousands of clones, of which about four fifths were detected only once. 5.1% of the sample goes to the ten largest clones. This specimen's time point label, interpreted: week 23, last vaccination. Each vaccine dose was 300 ug of a 20-mer mutant IDH1 peptide in Montanide, given subcutaneously with topical imiquimod. Newly diagnosed WHO grade 3 or 4 IDH1-mutant astrocytomas showing loss of nuclear ATRX were present in the donors. The samples were drawn from NOA16, a multicentre, single-arm, open-label phase I trial in Germany that tested a mutant IDH1 peptide vaccine in humans for the first time. Genomic DNA for TCRB sequencing was extracted from EDTA blood using the DNeasy Blood and Tissue Kit.

Trimming takes 4 bases off V and 0 bases off J; junction bases not matched to a gene: 7. CDR1 SGHNT and CDR2 YYREEE were looked up in the germline V gene (reference sequence). Measured from the cysteine to the phenylalanine, the CDR3 is 16 residues long. The kept DNA is CDR3 alone, 48 bases in frame from the first base. The chain is assembled from TRBV5-4 and TRBJ2-4; TRBD1 matches 7 bases in the middle. This TCR derives from a man between 40 and 49 years old with glioma. The starting material was PBMCs, obtained from a glioma patient whose treatment included an IDH1 peptide vaccine. The nucleotide sequence reads as follows: TGTGCCAGCAGCCCCCGACAGGGCCTAGCCAAAAACATTCAGTACTTC. Its translation is CASSPRQGLAKNIQYF.